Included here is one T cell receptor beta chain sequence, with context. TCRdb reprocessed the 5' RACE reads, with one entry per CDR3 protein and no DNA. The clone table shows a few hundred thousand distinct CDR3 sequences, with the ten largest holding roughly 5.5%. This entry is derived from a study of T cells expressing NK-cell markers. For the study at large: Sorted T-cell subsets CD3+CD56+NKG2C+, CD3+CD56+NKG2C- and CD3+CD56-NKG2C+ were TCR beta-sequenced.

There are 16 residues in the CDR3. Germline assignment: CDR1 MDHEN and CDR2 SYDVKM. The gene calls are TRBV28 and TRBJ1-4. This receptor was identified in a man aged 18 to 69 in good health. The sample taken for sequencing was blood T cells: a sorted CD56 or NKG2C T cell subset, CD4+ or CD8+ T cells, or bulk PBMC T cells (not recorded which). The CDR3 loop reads CASSLLDTASREKLFF. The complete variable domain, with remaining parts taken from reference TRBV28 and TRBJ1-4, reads DVKVTQSSRYLVKRTGEKVFLECVQDMDHENMFWYRQDPGLGLRLIYFSYDVKMKEKGDIPEGYSVSREKKERFSLILESASTNQTSMYLCASSLLDTASREKLFFGSGTQLSVL.